This T cell receptor beta chain originates from a study of shared clonotypes between healthy human individuals. Study-wide results and limits: The sharing of 4.5% to 5% of naive CD4 clonotypes was seen across a handful of donors. Rarefaction indicated that sorted-subset sequencing remained incomplete although depth was large.

Clones were read by immunoSEQ multiplex PCR, and TCRdb kept only the in-frame ones, dropping some. Of roughly 1 million clones listed, about 77% are singletons. The CDR3 has 16 amino acids. V shed 0 bases, J shed 9 bases, and the junction held 8 bases outside the gene matches. Per the germline V gene, CDR1 is SEHNR and CDR2 is FQNEAQ (reference sequence). This clone was counted a single time. The antigen is unknown. The TCR sequence derives from a man younger than 35 in good health. Material: memory CD4+ T cells sorted from blood. Stated subset: CD45RA-negative fraction. V gene TRBV7-9 combines with J gene TRBJ2-1, with 10 bases lining up with TRBD1. The CDR3 DNA is TGTGCCAGCAGCTTAGCCTTGGGACAGGGGACCGGTGAGCAGTTCTTC. Its protein product is CASSLALGQGTGEQFF.